This TCR beta chain was observed in a study of shared clonotypes between healthy human individuals (dated by TCRdb to about 2020). About the full investigation: Two women and a few men aged 18 to 49 years were included in the cohort. Per donor, three plates each were used for CD4 naive and CD4 memory, two for CD8 naive, and one for CD8 memory. To estimate repertoire size and how much clonotype sharing occurs between individuals, the study deeply sequenced the blood TCR repertoires of five healthy adults. Different laboratories and diverse techniques were used to prepare libraries and sequence TCR repertoires, to increase sequencing depth and limit assay-specific biases. Between about 0.9 and 8.9 billion PBMCs per donor were obtained by leukapheresis.

What the study reported, not specific to this receptor: Pairwise subsampling indicated that sequencing depth was expected to affect the degree of clonotype sharing among donors. Compared with non-shared clonotypes, clonotypes shared by all four sorted-subset donors had higher generation probabilities. Even with the large sequencing depth, rarefaction of the sorted-subset datasets indicated that sequencing was incomplete. When a handful of donors were compared, the shared fraction of clonotypes was 5% to 6.5% for naive CD4, 3.5% for naive CD8, 2% to 2.5% for memory CD4, and 0.4% for memory CD8. Sampling was restricted to blood, and TCR repertoires in tissue are likely to differ from TCR repertoires in blood. Naive subsets generally had larger estimated clonotype richness than memory subsets did. The small number of donors limited the genetic and exposure-history diversity represented.

As for this clone: No antigen is known for it. No base quality values were provided; no much bigger clone lies one nucleotide off.

Using the deep immunoSEQ assay, TCR CDR3 regions were amplified from genomic DNA by multiplex PCR. For each cell subset, the extracted genomic DNA was distributed evenly across all wells of several immunoSEQ 96-well plates, and each plate served as one replicate. Each replicate PCR for sorted subsets received 150 to 250 ng genomic DNA, equal to about 29,000 T cell genomes. Purified libraries were measured with a Qubit 3.0 fluorometer, size-checked on a Bioanalyzer 2100, and measured again with the KAPA Library Quantification kit. Every immunoSEQ 96-well plate was sequenced on a dedicated single-read 150-cycle Illumina NextSeq 550 flow cell. The authors' analysis ran thus. Because only junctional sequences without quality scores were contained in the immunoSEQ output, filtering matching that applied to full-length reads could not be performed. To assign V/J genes and CDR3, sequences were annotated against IMGT germline references using PyIR, a Python wrapper for IgBLAST v1.9. Reads were filtered out if the reads had weak V/J assignments (E-value above 1e-6), no CDR3, stop codons, out-of-frame junctions, or ambiguous translated residues. V3J clonotypes were defined by identical inferred V gene, J gene, and CDR3 amino acid sequence. To compute the percentage overlap between repertoires, the number of shared unique clonotypes was divided by the size of the smaller repertoire. Three approaches were used to assess repertoire richness: RTK rarefaction, the Chao1 estimator, and Recon v2.1 estimates of unobserved clonotypes. OLGA was used to compute generation probabilities for all TCRbeta clonotypes that the gDNA method yielded from a handful of donors. This is the immuneACCESS table as TCRdb keeps it, with only in-frame sequences that have V and J called. A part of the clones is gone; compared with another copy, unresolved V genes explain less than half, and the rest is unexplained. The V and J calls and clone size were taken over from that table, and D and trimming were inferred from the DNA. The sample data list roughly 2 million clones, and 85% to 95% of these were observed just once. In total, the top ten clones hold under 0.15% of the sample.

From its cysteine to its phenylalanine, the CDR3 spans 14 amino acids. Only the CDR3 DNA is retained, 42 bases long and in frame from the first base. Trimming removed 5 bases from V and 5 bases from J; the gene matches leave 5 bases unexplained. Based on the germline V gene, the CDR1 and CDR2 sequences are SGHRS and YFSETQ. Healthy HIV-negative adults with no recently reported acute infections or vaccinations were included as donors. Every donor was a Caucasian adult living in Nashville, Tennessee, USA. CD4+ T cells were enriched by magnetic negative selection; naive cells were then positively selected on CD45RA, and the negative fraction formed the memory subset. After blood collection by leukapheresis, PBMCs were isolated using Ficoll-Histopaque density gradient centrifugation and then cryopreserved in the vapor phase of liquid nitrogen. Purity and quantity of every magnetically sorted T cell population were checked by analytical flow cytometry. Each sorted fraction had its genomic DNA isolated and then quantified by UV absorbance on a Nanodrop 2000c.

The chain uses TRBV5-1 and TRBJ2-1, with 9 bases matching TRBD1. Sequencing used naive CD4+ T cells sorted from blood. Per the publication, the cell subset or site label means: CD45RA+ positively selected. This TCR was sampled from a man aged 18-30 years in good health. This receptor has the CDR3 CASRAGTGNNEQFF. The sequence in DNA is TGCGCCAGCAGGGCCGGGACAGGGAACAATGAGCAGTTCTTC.